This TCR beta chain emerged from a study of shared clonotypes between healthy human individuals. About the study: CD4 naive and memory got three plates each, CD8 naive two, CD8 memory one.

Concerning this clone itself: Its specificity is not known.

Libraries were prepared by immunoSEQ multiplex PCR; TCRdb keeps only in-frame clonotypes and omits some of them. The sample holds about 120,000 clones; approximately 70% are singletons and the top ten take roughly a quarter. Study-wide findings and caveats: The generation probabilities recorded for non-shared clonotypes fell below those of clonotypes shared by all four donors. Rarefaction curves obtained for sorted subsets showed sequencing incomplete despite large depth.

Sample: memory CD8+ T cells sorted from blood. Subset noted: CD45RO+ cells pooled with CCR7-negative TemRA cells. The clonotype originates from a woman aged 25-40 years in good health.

The DNA for the CDR3 is TGTGCCAGCAGTCCACAACGGCCCCCCTACGAGCAGTACTTC. Residues: CASSPQRPPYEQYF. V is TRBV25-1 and J is TRBJ2-7, with D unresolved. V was cut by 5 bases and J by 2 bases, with 13 bases left in between. From germline, CDR1 is MGHDK and CDR2 SYGVNS. The CDR3 runs to 14 residues.